Given below is one T cell receptor (beta chain) in context. The data derive from a study of identical twins. The germline V gene encodes CDR1 KGHSH and CDR2 LQKENI. The CDR3 runs to 12 residues. The V end was cut by 5 bases, the J end by 3 bases, with 5 bases between. TCRdb fed the 5' RACE reads into MiXCR, producing one record per CDR3 protein. The sample lists 520,000 or so distinct CDR3 sequences; roughly 21% were seen once. The sample was also reused in another study, on T cells expressing NK-cell markers. That report adds: Among the experiments, several used an anti-gamma-delta TCR antibody to restrict sorting to alpha-beta TCR T cells. These same clonotypes (in several donors) also led the CD3+CD56-NKG2C+ fraction.

The chain uses TRBV18 and TRBJ1-5, with D unclear. This TCR was sampled from a woman aged 18-30 years in good health. Sequencing was done on a sample of CD4+ T cells sorted from blood. CDR3: CASSGPNQPQHF. CDR3 in DNA: TGTGCCAGCTCAGGGCCCAATCAGCCCCAGCATTTT.